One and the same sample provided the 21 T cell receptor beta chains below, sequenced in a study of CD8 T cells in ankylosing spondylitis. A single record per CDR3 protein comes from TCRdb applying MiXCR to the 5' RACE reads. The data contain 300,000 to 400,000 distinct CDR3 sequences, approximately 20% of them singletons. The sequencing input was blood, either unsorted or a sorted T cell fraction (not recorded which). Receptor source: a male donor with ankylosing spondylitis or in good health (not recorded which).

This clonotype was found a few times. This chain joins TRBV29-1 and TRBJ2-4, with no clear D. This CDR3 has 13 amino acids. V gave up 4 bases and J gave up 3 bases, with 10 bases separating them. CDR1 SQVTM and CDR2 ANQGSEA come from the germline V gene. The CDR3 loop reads CSVGMVDKNIQYF. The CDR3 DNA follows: TGCAGCGTTGGAATGGTCGACAAAAACATTCAGTACTTC.

The CDR3 sequence is CASSPRTGGVTDTQYF. The CDR3 bases are TGTGCCAGCAGTCCGCGGACAGGTGGGGTCACAGATACGCAGTATTTT. The V gene is TRBV12-3 or TRBV12-4, the J gene TRBJ2-3; 7 nucleotides match TRBD1. There are 16 residues in the CDR3. J was trimmed by 2 bases and V by 5 bases; bases with no gene match: 10.

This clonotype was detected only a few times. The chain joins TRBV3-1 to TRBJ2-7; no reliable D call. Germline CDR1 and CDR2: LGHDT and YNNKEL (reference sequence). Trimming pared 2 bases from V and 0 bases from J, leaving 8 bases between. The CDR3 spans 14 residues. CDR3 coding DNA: TGTGCCAGCAGCCAATATCAAGGCTCCTACGAGCAGTACTTC. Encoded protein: CASSQYQGSYEQYF.

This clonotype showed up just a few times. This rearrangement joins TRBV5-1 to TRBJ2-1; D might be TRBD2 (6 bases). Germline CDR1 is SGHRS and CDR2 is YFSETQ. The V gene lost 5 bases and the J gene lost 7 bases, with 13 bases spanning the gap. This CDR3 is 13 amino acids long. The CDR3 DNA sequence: TGCGCCAGCAGAGCGGGCGGCGGGAATGAGCAGTTCTTC. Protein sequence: CASRAGGGNEQFF.

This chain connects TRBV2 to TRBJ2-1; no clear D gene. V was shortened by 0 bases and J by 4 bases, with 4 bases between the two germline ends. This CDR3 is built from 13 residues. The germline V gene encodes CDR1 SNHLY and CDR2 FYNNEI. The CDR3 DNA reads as TGTGCCAGCAGTGAAGCAGTATACAATGAGCAGTTCTTC. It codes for CASSEAVYNEQFF.

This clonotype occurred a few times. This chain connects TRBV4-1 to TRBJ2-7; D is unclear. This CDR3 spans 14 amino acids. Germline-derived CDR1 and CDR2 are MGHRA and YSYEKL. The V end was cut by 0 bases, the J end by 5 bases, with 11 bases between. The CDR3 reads CASSQEPGVNEQYF. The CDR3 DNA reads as TGCGCCAGCAGCCAAGAGCCCGGTGTCAACGAGCAGTACTTC.

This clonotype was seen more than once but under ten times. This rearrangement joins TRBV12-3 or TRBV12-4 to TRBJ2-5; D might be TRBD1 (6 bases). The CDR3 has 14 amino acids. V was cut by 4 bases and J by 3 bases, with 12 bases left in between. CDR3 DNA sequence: TGTGCCAGCAGTTCACAGGGTTCAGAAGAGACCCAGTACTTC. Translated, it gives CASSSQGSEETQYF.

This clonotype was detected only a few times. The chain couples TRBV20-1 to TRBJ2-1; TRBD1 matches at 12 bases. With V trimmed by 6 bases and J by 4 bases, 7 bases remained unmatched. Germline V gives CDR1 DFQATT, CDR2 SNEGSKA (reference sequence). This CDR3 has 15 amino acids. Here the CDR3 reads CSATGTGGQYNEQFF. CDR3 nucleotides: TGCAGTGCAACCGGGACAGGGGGCCAATACAATGAGCAGTTCTTC.

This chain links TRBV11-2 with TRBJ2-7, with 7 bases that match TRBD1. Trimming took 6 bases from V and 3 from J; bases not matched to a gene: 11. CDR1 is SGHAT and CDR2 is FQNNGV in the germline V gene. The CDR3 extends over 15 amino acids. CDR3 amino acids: CASSYFGDSFYEQYF. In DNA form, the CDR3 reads TGTGCCAGCAGTTATTTCGGGGACAGCTTCTACGAGCAGTACTTC.

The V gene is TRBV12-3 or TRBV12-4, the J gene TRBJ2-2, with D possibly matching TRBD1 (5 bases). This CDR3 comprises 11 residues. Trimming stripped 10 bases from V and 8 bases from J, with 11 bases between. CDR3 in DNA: TGTGCCACCCTAAGACAGGGGGAGCTGTTTTTT. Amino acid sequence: CATLRQGELFF.

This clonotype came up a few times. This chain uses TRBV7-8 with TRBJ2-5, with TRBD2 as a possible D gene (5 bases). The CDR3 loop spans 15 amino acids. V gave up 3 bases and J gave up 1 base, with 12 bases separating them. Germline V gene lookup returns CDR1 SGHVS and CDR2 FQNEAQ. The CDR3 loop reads CASSFLGLVQETQYF. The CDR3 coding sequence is TGTGCCAGCAGCTTCCTTGGACTGGTCCAAGAGACCCAGTACTTC.

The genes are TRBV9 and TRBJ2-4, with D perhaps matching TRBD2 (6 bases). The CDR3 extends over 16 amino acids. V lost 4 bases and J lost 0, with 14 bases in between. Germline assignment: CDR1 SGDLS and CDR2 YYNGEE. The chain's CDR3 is CASSPRDALAKNIQYF. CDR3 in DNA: TGTGCCAGCAGCCCGCGGGACGCCCTAGCCAAAAACATTCAGTACTTC.

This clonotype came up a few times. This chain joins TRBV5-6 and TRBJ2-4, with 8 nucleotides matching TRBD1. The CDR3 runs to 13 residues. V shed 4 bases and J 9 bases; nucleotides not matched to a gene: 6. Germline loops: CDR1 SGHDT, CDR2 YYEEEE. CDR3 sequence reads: CASSTGTGTIQYF. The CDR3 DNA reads TGTGCCAGCAGCACGGGGACAGGAACCATTCAGTACTTC. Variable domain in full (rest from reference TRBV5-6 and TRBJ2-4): DAGVTQSPTHLIKTRGQQVTLRCSPKSGHDTVSWYQQALGQGPQFIFQYYEEEERQRGNFPDRFSGHQFPNYSSELNVNALLLGDSALYLCASSTGTGTIQYFGAGTRLSVL.

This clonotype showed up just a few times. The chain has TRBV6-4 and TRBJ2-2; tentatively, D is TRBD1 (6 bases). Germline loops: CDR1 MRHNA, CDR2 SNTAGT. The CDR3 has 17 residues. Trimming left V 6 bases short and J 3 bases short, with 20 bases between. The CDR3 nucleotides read TGTGCCAGCAGCCATCAAGAGGGACAAGATTACACCGGGGAGCTGTTTTTT. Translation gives CASSHQEGQDYTGELFF.

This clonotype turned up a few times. In DNA form, the CDR3 reads TGTGCCAGCAGCCCCCGCCCCGCGGGGTCCTCCTACAATGAGCAGTTCTTC. Translated, it gives CASSPRPAGSSYNEQFF. V usage is TRBV7-8 and J usage is TRBJ2-1, with D perhaps TRBD2 (6 bases). The V end lost 5 bases, the J end lost 0 bases, and 17 bases lay between the germline ends. The CDR3 contains 17 residues. From germline, CDR1 is SGHVS and CDR2 FQNEAQ.

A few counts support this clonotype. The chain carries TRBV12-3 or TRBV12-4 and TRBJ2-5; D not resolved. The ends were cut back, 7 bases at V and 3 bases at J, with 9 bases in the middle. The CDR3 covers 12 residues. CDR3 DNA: TGTGCCAGCATACGGCCCAAAGAGACCCAGTACTTC. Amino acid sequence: CASIRPKETQYF.

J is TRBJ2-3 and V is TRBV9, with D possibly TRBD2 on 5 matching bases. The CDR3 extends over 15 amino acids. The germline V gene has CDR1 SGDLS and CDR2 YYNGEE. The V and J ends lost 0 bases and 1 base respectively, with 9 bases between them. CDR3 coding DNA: TGTGCCAGCAGCGTAGTGGATAGCGGCACAGATACGCAGTATTTT. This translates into CASSVVDSGTDTQYF. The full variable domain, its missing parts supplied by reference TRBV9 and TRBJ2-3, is DSGVTQTPKHLITATGQRVTLRCSPRSGDLSVYWYQQSLDQGLQFLIQYYNGEERAKGNILERFSAQQFPDLHSELNLSSLELGDSALYFCASSVVDSGTDTQYFGPGTRLTVL.

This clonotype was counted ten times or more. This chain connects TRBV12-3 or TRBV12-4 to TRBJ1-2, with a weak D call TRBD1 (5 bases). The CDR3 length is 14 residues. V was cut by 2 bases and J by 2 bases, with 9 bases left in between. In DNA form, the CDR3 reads TGTGCCAGCAGTTTAATCCGGGACAACTATGGCTACACCTTC. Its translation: CASSLIRDNYGYTF.

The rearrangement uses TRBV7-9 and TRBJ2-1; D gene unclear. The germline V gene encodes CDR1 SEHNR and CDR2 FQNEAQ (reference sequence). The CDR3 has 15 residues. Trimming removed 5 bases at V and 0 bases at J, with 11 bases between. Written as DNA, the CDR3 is TGTGCCAGCAGCCCGGCATGGAGCTCCTACAATGAGCAGTTCTTC. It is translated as CASSPAWSSYNEQFF.

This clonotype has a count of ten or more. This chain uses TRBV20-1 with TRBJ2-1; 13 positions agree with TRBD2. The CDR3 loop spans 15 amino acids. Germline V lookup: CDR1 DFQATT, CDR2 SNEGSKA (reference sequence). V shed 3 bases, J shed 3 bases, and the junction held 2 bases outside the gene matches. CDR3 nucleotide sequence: TGCAGTGCTAGGGGGACTAGCGGGGTCTACAATGAGCAGTTCTTC. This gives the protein CSARGTSGVYNEQFF.

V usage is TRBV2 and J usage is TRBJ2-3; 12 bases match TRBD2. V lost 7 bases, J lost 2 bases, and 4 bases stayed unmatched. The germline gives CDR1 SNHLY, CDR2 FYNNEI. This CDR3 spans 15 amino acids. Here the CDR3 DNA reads TGTGCCAGCACTAGCGGGGGGGATCACACAGATACGCAGTATTTT. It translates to CASTSGGDHTDTQYF.